This passage covers 22 T cell receptor beta chains from one sample sequenced in a study of molecular identifiers for immune sequencing clone quantification. TCRdb independently ran MiXCR on the PCR reads; one entry per CDR3 protein. The sample carries roughly 100,000 distinct CDR3 sequences, 30% to 35% recorded once. Material: naive CD8+ T cells from blood, with Jurkat cell RNA spiked in. Subset noted: FACS-sorted CD8+CD4-CCR7+CD45RA+ naive T cells. The source of these receptors is a human donor in good health. Some libraries in this study had Jurkat cell RNA spiked in.

The rearrangement links TRBV9 to TRBJ1-2; the match to TRBD1 covers 7 bases. Trimming took 4 bases from V and 3 from J; bases not matched to a gene: 6. The CDR3 is 14 amino acids. Germline CDR1 and CDR2: SGDLS and YYNGEE. The CDR3 DNA reads TGTGCCAGCAGCACTGGGACAGCCGACTATGGCTACACCTTC. It specifies CASSTGTADYGYTF.

J is TRBJ2-3 and V is TRBV10-2, with TRBD2 identical over 7 bases. Germline V CDR1 and CDR2: WSHSY, SAAADI. There are 14 residues in the CDR3. The V gene end was trimmed by 3 bases and the J gene end by 2 bases; junction bases not matched to a gene: 2. The CDR3 here is CASSEAGTTDTQYF. CDR3 coding DNA: TGCGCCAGCAGTGAAGCGGGGACCACAGATACGCAGTATTTT.

This rearrangement joins TRBV10-2 to TRBJ2-1; D may be TRBD2 (5 bases). The CDR3 extends over 14 amino acids. Germline V CDR1 and CDR2: WSHSY, SAAADI. With 8 bases removed from V and 2 bases from J, the gap between germline ends came to 13 bases. CDR3 loop: CASDSGTTYNEQFF. In DNA, the CDR3 is TGCGCCAGCGACTCGGGAACTACCTACAATGAGCAGTTCTTC.

The chain combines TRBV20-1 with TRBJ2-7; TRBD2 matches 8 bases. This CDR3 region has 15 residues. The V gene end was trimmed by 0 bases and the J gene end by 9 bases; junction bases not matched to a gene: 13. Germline V gene data show CDR1 as DFQATT and CDR2 as SNEGSKA (reference sequence). CDR3 region: CSARDLERERVGQYF. CDR3 nucleotides: TGCAGTGCTAGAGATCTCGAGCGGGAGCGGGTCGGGCAGTACTTC.

This clonotype turned up a few times. The gene calls are TRBV3-1 and TRBJ1-5, with D uncertain. There are 13 residues in the CDR3. Germline CDR1 is LGHDT and CDR2 is YNNKEL (reference sequence). V was trimmed by 1 base and J by 6 bases, leaving 7 bases between them. CDR3 in DNA: TGTGCCAGCAGCCAAGCCTTGGCTCAGCCCCAGCATTTT. Amino acid sequence: CASSQALAQPQHF.

V is TRBV14 and J is TRBJ2-1; D may be TRBD2 (5 bases). CDR1 and CDR2 from the germline V gene are SGHDN and FVKESK. The CDR3 loop spans 15 amino acids. V lost 4 bases, J lost 2 bases, and 12 bases lay in between. This CDR3 is CASSLIGVAYNEQFF. The CDR3 DNA reads as TGTGCCAGCAGCCTCATCGGGGTGGCCTACAATGAGCAGTTCTTC.

The rearrangement uses TRBV28 and TRBJ2-2; D tentatively fits TRBD1 or TRBD2 (6 bases each). This CDR3 spans 15 amino acids. Germline V lookup: CDR1 MDHEN, CDR2 SYDVKM. Trimming removed 10 bases from V and 5 bases from J, with 20 bases in between. As DNA, the CDR3 is TGTGCCAACGGGACTCACAGGGAAAGGACCGGGGAGCTGTTTTTT. Translation gives CANGTHRERTGELFF.

There are many counts of this clonotype. The rearrangement links TRBV4-3 to TRBJ1-2, with TRBD1 matching over 7 bases. V lost 10 bases to trimming and J lost 7 bases; unmatched junction nucleotides: 12. Germline loops: CDR1 LGHNA, CDR2 YSLEER. The CDR3 sequence is 13 residues long. The DNA of the CDR3 is TGCGCCACCGCCGGGACAGATGGTTTTGGCTACACCTTC. It yields the protein CATAGTDGFGYTF.

This clonotype occurred a few times. This chain joins TRBV13 and TRBJ1-1; 7 nucleotides align to TRBD1. Per germline, CDR1 PRHDT and CDR2 FYEKMQ (reference sequence). The CDR3 is made up of 13 amino acids. Trimming cost V 5 bases and J 7 bases; bases outside gene matches: 7. In DNA, the CDR3 is TGTGCCAGCAGCCAAACAGGGGATGATGAAGCTTTCTTT. Translation gives CASSQTGDDEAFF.

The chain carries TRBV7-9 and TRBJ2-2, with 7 positions matching TRBD1. CDR3 length: 16 amino acids. From germline, CDR1 is SEHNR and CDR2 FQNEAQ (reference sequence). With 5 bases clipped from V and 4 bases from J, the junction kept 10 bases outside the gene matches. CDR3 loop: CASSDPGTEFTGELFF. In DNA form, the CDR3 reads TGTGCCAGCAGCGACCCCGGGACAGAGTTCACCGGGGAGCTGTTTTTT. Full variable domain (missing parts from reference TRBV7-9 and TRBJ2-2): DTGVSQNPRHKITKRGQNVTFRCDPISEHNRLYWYRQTLGQGPEFLTYFQNEAQLEKSRLLSDRFSAERPKGSFSTLEIQRTEQGDSAMYLCASSDPGTEFTGELFFGEGSRLTVL.

This clonotype was seen more than once but under ten times. This chain joins TRBV4-2 and TRBJ1-2, with D unclear. CDR1 is LGHNA and CDR2 is YNFKEQ in the germline V gene. Trimming removed 0 bases from V and 8 bases from J, with 10 bases in between. There are 13 residues in the CDR3. DNA of the CDR3: TGTGCCAGCAGCCAAGATTCAGTCTGGGGCTACACCTTC. It encodes CASSQDSVWGYTF.

On this clonotype itself: A much larger clone is a single base away; this may be a read error. The rearrangement joins TRBV29-1 to TRBJ2-2; a possible D gene is TRBD2 (5 bases). Germline V gene data show CDR1 as SQVTM and CDR2 as ANQGSEA. This CDR3 has 12 amino acids. CDR3 coding DNA: TGCAGCTCCCGCGCTGGCACCGGGGAGCTGTTATTT. This encodes CSSRAGTGELLF.

There are a few counts of this clonotype. V gene TRBV6-6 combines with J gene TRBJ2-3; 7 bases match TRBD1. The CDR3 sequence is 15 residues long. The V gene's germline CDR1 is MNHNY and CDR2 SVGAGI (reference sequence). V trimming: 1 base; J trimming: 0 bases; junction bases outside the gene matches: 1. CDR3 region: CASSYLTGSTDTQYF. The CDR3 DNA is TGTGCCAGCAGTTACTTGACAGGGAGCACAGATACGCAGTATTTT.

This clonotype was counted at least ten times. V usage is TRBV18 and J usage is TRBJ2-6; D ambiguous. This CDR3 spans 15 amino acids. V was pared by 2 bases and J by 2 bases, with 7 bases between. Germline loops: CDR1 KGHSH, CDR2 LQKENI. CDR3 sequence (DNA): TGTGCCAGCTCACCAGGCCCCCCTGGGGCCAACGTCCTGACTTTC. It translates to CASSPGPPGANVLTF.

This clonotype came up many times. The gene calls are TRBV14 and TRBJ1-2; TRBD1 aligns across 8 bases. Trimming at V came to 6 bases and at J to 3 bases, leaving 3 bases not matched to a gene. CDR1 is SGHDN, CDR2 FVKESK, per germline. The CDR3 has 13 amino acids. CDR3 DNA: TGTGCCAGCAGACCAGGGGGCGACTATGGCTACACCTTC. Its protein is CASRPGGDYGYTF.

The table lists this clonotype with a few counts. The chain carries TRBV27 and TRBJ2-2; 10 nucleotides agree with TRBD2. Germline V gene sequence: CDR1 MNHEY, CDR2 SMNVEV (reference sequence). V was clipped by 2 bases and J by 6 bases; unmatched bases: 6. The CDR3 has 16 amino acids. CDR3 region: CASSLGLAGDAGELFF. CDR3 in DNA: TGTGCCAGCAGTTTAGGGCTAGCGGGAGACGCCGGGGAGCTGTTTTTT.

In this sample, this clonotype turned up a few times. The V and J genes are TRBV5-1 and TRBJ2-5; unclear D gene. The V gene lost 2 bases and the J gene lost 1 base, with 15 bases spanning the gap. The CDR3 is 16 amino acids. CDR1 and CDR2 (germline): SGHRS, YFSETQ. The CDR3 nucleotides read TGCGCCAGCAGCTTTACGCGGATGAGACTCCAAGAGACCCAGTACTTC. Its protein is CASSFTRMRLQETQYF.

V and J are TRBV7-7 and TRBJ1-5, with a weak D call TRBD1 (5 bases). Germline loops: CDR1 SSHAT, CDR2 FNYEAQ (reference sequence). V lost 1 base and J lost 0, with 19 bases in between. This CDR3 is built from 19 residues. The DNA of the CDR3 is TGTGCCAGCAGCTTAGGTTCCGGGGGAAAGAGGGGTAGCAATCAGCCCCAGCATTTT. Its protein product is CASSLGSGGKRGSNQPQHF.

This clonotype was seen at least ten times. The chain links TRBV5-1 to TRBJ1-5, with D maybe TRBD1 (5 bases). V lost 0 bases and J 4 bases, leaving 11 bases between the germline ends. Germline V gene lookup returns CDR1 SGHRS and CDR2 YFSETQ. The CDR3 sequence is 15 residues long. CDR3 sequence (DNA): TGCGCCAGCAGCTTGGCCGGGGGACCGAATCAGCCCCAGCATTTT. Its protein product is CASSLAGGPNQPQHF.

V is TRBV5-6 and J is TRBJ2-1, with no clear D. Trimming took 0 bases from V and 0 from J, leaving 10 bases between them. CDR1 is SGHDT, CDR2 YYEEEE, per germline. The CDR3 runs 16 residues. The CDR3 reads CASSLVAMGSYNEQFF. DNA of the CDR3: TGTGCCAGCAGCTTGGTAGCCATGGGCTCCTACAATGAGCAGTTCTTC. Full variable domain (remainder filled in from reference TRBV5-6 and TRBJ2-1): DAGVTQSPTHLIKTRGQQVTLRCSPKSGHDTVSWYQQALGQGPQFIFQYYEEEERQRGNFPDRFSGHQFPNYSSELNVNALLLGDSALYLCASSLVAMGSYNEQFFGPGTRLTVL.

This chain joins TRBV3-1 and TRBJ2-1; weak D call: TRBD1 (5 bases). The CDR3 has 12 amino acids. Germline CDR1 and CDR2: LGHDT and YNNKEL (reference sequence). With 4 bases removed from V and 8 bases from J, the gap between germline ends came to 9 bases. The CDR3 region is CASSPGRDEQFF. CDR3 DNA sequence: TGTGCCAGCAGCCCCGGCAGGGATGAGCAGTTCTTC.

The count of this clonotype is one. A much more abundant neighbour one base away suggests this may be a read error. The chain is built from TRBV11-2 and TRBJ2-3, with D possibly being TRBD2 (5 bases). Trimming removed 5 bases at V and 4 bases at J, with 22 bases between. The CDR3 has 17 amino acids. In germline, CDR1 is SGHAT, CDR2 FQNNGV. This CDR3 is CASSTGYSGFMADTQYF. In DNA, the CDR3 is TGTGCCAGCAGCACCGGGTACAGCGGATTCATGGCAGATACGCAGTATTTT.